This section outlines one TCR beta chain sequence together with its context. This record comes from a study of Ad26.COV2.S vaccination and SARS-CoV-2 variants. Clones were read by immunoSEQ multiplex PCR, and TCRdb kept only the in-frame ones, dropping some. This table holds about 350,000 clones, roughly 85% found once. The V gene's germline CDR1 is SGHAT and CDR2 FQNNGV. The germline V and J ends were trimmed by 1 base and 0 bases, with 9 bases remaining between them. The CDR3 has 16 residues. Treatment meaning: around 19 received Ad26.COV2.S at low or high dose, single or two shots; 5 received placebo; per-sample allocation not given. It was on day 63 after the first vaccine or placebo injection that samples were taken. Vaccination employed an Ad26 vector expressing the Wuhan-strain SARS-CoV-2 spike.

The sample here was peripheral blood, taken in a trial of Ad26.COV2.S vaccine versus placebo. The sequence was collected from a person between 18 and 60 years old who received the Ad26.COV2.S COVID-19 vaccine or a placebo. The rearrangement links TRBV11-2 to TRBJ2-2, with a tentative D call TRBD2 (5 bases). The CDR3 nucleotides read TGTGCCAGCAGCTTAGTTCGGGGATCGAACACCGGGGAGCTGTTTTTT. This codes for CASSLVRGSNTGELFF. Together with reference TRBV11-2 and TRBJ2-2, the CDR3 gives the full variable domain: EAGVAQSPRYKIIEKRQSVAFWCNPISGHATLYWYQQILGQGPKLLIQFQNNGVVDDSQLPKDRFSAERLKGVDSTLKIQPAKLEDSAVYLCASSLVRGSNTGELFFGEGSRLTVL.